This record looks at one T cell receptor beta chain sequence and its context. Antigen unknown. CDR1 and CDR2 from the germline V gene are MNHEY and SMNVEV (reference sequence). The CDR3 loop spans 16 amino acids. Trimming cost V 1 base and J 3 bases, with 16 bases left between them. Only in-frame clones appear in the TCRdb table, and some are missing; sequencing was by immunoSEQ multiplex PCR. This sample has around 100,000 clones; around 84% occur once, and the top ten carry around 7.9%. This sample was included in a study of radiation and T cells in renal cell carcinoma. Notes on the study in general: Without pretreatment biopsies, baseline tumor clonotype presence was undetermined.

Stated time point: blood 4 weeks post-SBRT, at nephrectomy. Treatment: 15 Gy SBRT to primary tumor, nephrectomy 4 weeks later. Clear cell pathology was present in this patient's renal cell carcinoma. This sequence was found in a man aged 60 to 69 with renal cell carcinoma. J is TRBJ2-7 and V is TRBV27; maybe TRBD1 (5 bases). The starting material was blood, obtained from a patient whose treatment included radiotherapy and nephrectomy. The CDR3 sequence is CASSLLGTQGVYEQYF. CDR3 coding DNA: TGTGCCAGCAGTTTATTAGGCACCCAAGGGGTCTACGAGCAGTACTTC.